The rows below give T cell receptor beta chains drawn from one sample of a study of shared clonotypes between healthy human individuals. Data came from immunoSEQ multiplex PCR; TCRdb stores just in-frame clones and leaves some out. Among around 2.5 million clones listed, roughly 93% were seen once. The sequenced sample consisted of naive CD4+ T cells from PBMCs. The receptors derive from a man younger than 30 in good health. Some clones in this sample may be carry-over from other donors' samples. The CDR3 runs from the conserved cysteine through the conserved F or W. The order of the fields is clone size, CDR3 length, J gene, V gene, D gene, CDR3 protein, CDR3 DNA. A D gene is named only where the DNA matches it firmly. Size is omitted from some rows. Given values are once, few, many or a class for expanded clones.

>.|16|TRBJ2-3|TRBV27|.
CASSPYSMYGTDTQYF
TGTGCCAGCAGTCCTTACTCAATGTACGGGACAGATACGCAGTATTTT
>.|13|TRBJ1-1|TRBV10-3|.
CAIRPNSNTEAFF
TGTGCCATCAGGCCCAACAGTAACACTGAAGCTTTCTTT
>.|12|TRBJ1-5|TRBV21-1|.
CASSKRLQPQHF
TGTGCCAGCAGCAAAAGGCTTCAGCCCCAGCATTTT
>.|13|TRBJ2-7|TRBV2|.
CASSGDRYYEQYF
TGTGCCAGCAGTGGAGACAGATACTACGAGCAGTACTTC
>.|13|TRBJ1-1|TRBV7-3|.
CASSLYNLAEAFF
TGTGCCAGCAGCTTATATAATCTGGCTGAAGCTTTCTTT
>.|16|TRBJ2-3|TRBV2|TRBD1
CASSDVQGFSTDTQYF
TGTGCCAGCAGTGACGTACAGGGGTTTAGCACAGATACGCAGTATTTT
>.|14|TRBJ2-7|TRBV6-1|.
CASSEGHFRGEQYF
TGTGCCAGCAGTGAAGGCCATTTCCGAGGCGAGCAGTACTTC
>.|16|TRBJ1-2|TRBV14|TRBD1
CASSQARGHFDYGYTF
TGTGCCAGCAGCCAGGCCAGGGGGCATTTTGACTATGGCTACACCTTC
>.|13|TRBJ1-4|TRBV6-5|.
CASSYDRNEKLFF
TGTGCCAGCAGTTATGACAGAAATGAAAAACTGTTTTTT
>few|14|TRBJ2-1|TRBV11-1|.
CASSLGGPEDEQFF
TGTGCCAGCAGCTTAGGCGGGCCGGAGGATGAGCAGTTCTTC
>.|20|TRBJ1-3|TRBV4-2|TRBD1
CASSQPTWSLRQGPGNTIYF
TGTGCCAGCAGCCAGCCCACATGGAGCCTCCGACAGGGCCCAGGAAACACCATATATTTT
>.|13|TRBJ1-5|TRBV7-2|.
CASSPRVGQPQHF
TGTGCCAGCAGCCCCCGGGTCGGGCAGCCCCAGCATTTT
>.|13|TRBJ1-2|TRBV9|TRBD1
CASSAGQGDGYTF
TGTGCCAGCAGCGCGGGACAGGGTGACGGCTACACCTTC
>.|14|TRBJ2-3|TRBV5-1|.
CASSLSMGTDTQYF
TGCGCCAGCAGCTTGTCTATGGGCACAGATACGCAGTATTTT
>.|13|TRBJ2-7|TRBV5-6|.
CASSYRGSYEQYF
TGTGCCAGCAGCTACCGGGGGTCCTACGAGCAGTACTTC
>.|16|TRBJ2-7|TRBV4-1|.
CASSSQPGQGLREQYF
TGCGCCAGCAGCTCTCAGCCGGGACAAGGCCTACGAGAGCAGTACTTC
>.|13|TRBJ2-5|TRBV29-1|.
CSVTTGLRETQYF
TGCAGCGTGACGACAGGCCTCAGAGAGACCCAGTACTTC
>.|15|TRBJ2-5|TRBV7-6|TRBD2
CASSLDSGGQETQYF
TGTGCCAGCAGCTTAGATAGCGGGGGTCAAGAGACCCAGTACTTC
>.|15|TRBJ1-5|TRBV27|TRBD1
CATRAGTGSNQPQHF
TGTGCCACCCGAGCCGGGACAGGGTCCAATCAGCCCCAGCATTTT
>.|16|TRBJ2-7|TRBV9|.
CASSVGGRDNSYEQYF
TGTGCCAGCAGCGTAGGAGGGAGGGACAACTCCTACGAGCAGTACTTC
>.|17|TRBJ1-5|TRBV18|TRBD1
CASSSGIGTGGGQPQHF
TGTGCCAGCTCTTCCGGGATAGGGACAGGGGGCGGTCAGCCCCAGCATTTT
>.|21|TRBJ2-2|TRBV18|.
CASSPAHQINQGLRVTGELFF
TGTGCCAGCTCACCAGCTCACCAGATAAATCAGGGTCTGAGGGTCACCGGGGAGCTGTTTTTT
>.|14|TRBJ2-7|TRBV30|.
CAWKRGTVVGEQYF
TGTGCCTGGAAACGTGGCACGGTGGTCGGCGAGCAGTACTTC
>.|16|TRBJ2-7|TRBV28|TRBD2
CASSLYRASGNYEQYF
TGTGCCAGCAGTTTATACCGGGCTAGCGGGAACTACGAGCAGTACTTC
>.|11|TRBJ1-2|TRBV28|.
CASSLGDGYTF
TGTGCCAGCAGTTTAGGCGACGGCTACACCTTC
>few|11|TRBJ1-1|TRBV20-1|.
CSASTGQKAFF
TGCAGTGCTAGTACGGGCCAGAAAGCTTTCTTT
>.|13|TRBJ1-5|TRBV15|.
CATSGRVNQPQHF
TGTGCCACCAGTGGAAGGGTGAATCAGCCCCAGCATTTT
>.|13|TRBJ1-1|TRBV6-1|.
CASSEGQITEAFF
TGTGCCAGCAGTGAAGGACAGATCACTGAAGCTTTCTTT
>.|17|TRBJ2-7|TRBV27|.
CASSFRTDLGSKYEQYF
TGTGCCAGCAGTTTTCGGACCGATTTAGGTAGCAAATACGAGCAGTACTTC
>.|15|TRBJ2-3|TRBV7-9|.
CASSPLAYRPDTQYF
TGTGCCAGCAGCCCGTTAGCGTACCGCCCAGATACGCAGTATTTT
>.|15|TRBJ2-5|TRBV5-4|.
CASSLVGGRQETQYF
TGTGCCAGCAGCTTGGTGGGGGGGCGCCAAGAGACCCAGTACTTC
>.|16|TRBJ2-1|TRBV7-3|.
CASSSRLTTSYNEQFF
TGTGCCAGCAGCTCCCGCCTAACGACTTCCTACAATGAGCAGTTCTTC
>.|14|TRBJ2-5|TRBV7-8|.
CASSPPGLRETQYF
TGTGCCAGCAGCCCACCAGGGTTGAGAGAGACCCAGTACTTC
>.|14|TRBJ2-7|TRBV5-1|TRBD1
CASSLARQGYEQYF
TGCGCCAGCAGCTTGGCTAGACAGGGTTACGAGCAGTACTTC
>.|15|TRBJ2-3|TRBV18|.
CASSPPNGYVDTQYF
TGTGCCAGCTCACCACCGAACGGTTACGTGGATACGCAGTATTTT
>.|12|TRBJ2-3|TRBV10-3|.
CAISESEDTQYF
TGTGCCATCAGTGAGTCTGAAGATACGCAGTATTTT
>.|17|TRBJ2-5|TRBV9|.
CASSVDPPGGGRETQYF
TGTGCCAGCAGCGTAGACCCACCAGGTGGGGGCCGGGAGACCCAGTACTTC
>few|12|TRBJ1-1|TRBV29-1|.
CSASPAGTEAFF
TGCAGCGCAAGCCCGGCGGGCACTGAAGCTTTCTTT
>.|14|TRBJ2-1|TRBV6-5|TRBD2
CASSSGLADNEQFF
TGTGCCAGCAGTTCGGGACTAGCGGACAATGAGCAGTTCTTC
>.|14|TRBJ2-7|TRBV28|.
CASFRDGTVDEQYF
TGTGCCAGCTTTAGGGATGGTACCGTCGACGAGCAGTACTTC
>.|16|TRBJ2-7|TRBV11-2|TRBD2
CASSALSGSDTYEQYF
TGTGCCAGCAGCGCCCTAAGCGGGAGCGATACCTACGAGCAGTACTTC
>.|12|TRBJ2-7|TRBV2|TRBD1
CASKGQAGEQYF
TGTGCCAGCAAAGGACAGGCTGGGGAGCAGTACTTC
>.|16|TRBJ2-5|TRBV15|TRBD2
CATRAGGAGWQETQYF
TGTGCCACTCGCGCGGGGGGAGCTGGTTGGCAAGAGACCCAGTACTTC
>.|15|TRBJ1-2|TRBV28|.
CASSTTGQLGGGYTF
TGTGCCAGCAGCACTACCGGACAGTTAGGTGGAGGCTACACCTTC
>few|15|TRBJ1-1|TRBV4-2|.
CASSQDNRQITEAFF
TGTGCCAGCAGCCAAGATAACCGTCAGATCACTGAAGCTTTCTTT
>.|16|TRBJ2-3|TRBV6-5|.
CASSYSRGASTDTQYF
TGTGCCAGCAGTTACTCCCGTGGGGCAAGCACAGATACGCAGTATTTT
>.|15|TRBJ2-7|TRBV9|.
CASSAGEGGSYEQYF
TGTGCCAGCAGCGCCGGGGAGGGGGGCTCCTACGAGCAGTACTTC
>.|14|TRBJ1-2|TRBV28|TRBD1
CASSGGQPPYGYTF
TGTGCCAGCAGTGGGGGACAGCCGCCCTATGGCTACACCTTC
>.|17|TRBJ1-1|TRBV5-1|.
CASSAWLISGTNTEAFF
TGCGCCAGCAGCGCGTGGCTTATATCGGGGACGAACACTGAAGCTTTCTTT
>.|14|TRBJ1-5|TRBV10-1|.
CASSDLVSNQPQHF
TGCGCCAGCAGTGACCTTGTTAGCAATCAGCCCCAGCATTTT
>few|11|TRBJ2-7|TRBV30|.
CAWSPRYEQYF
TGTGCCTGGAGTCCCCGCTACGAGCAGTACTTC
>.|16|TRBJ1-1|TRBV7-9|TRBD1
CASSLLRDRGDTEAFF
TGTGCCAGCAGCTTACTTCGGGACAGGGGGGACACTGAAGCTTTCTTT
>.|12|TRBJ2-7|TRBV28|.
CASSPPSGEQYF
TGTGCCAGCAGTCCTCCTTCGGGCGAGCAGTACTTC
>once|14|TRBJ1-5|TRBV2|.
CASSNRVSNQPQHF
TGTGCCAGCAGTAACAGGGTTAGCAATCAGCCCCAGCATTTT
>.|12|TRBJ2-1|TRBV11-3|.
CASSFRGNEQFF
TGTGCCAGCAGCTTCCGGGGAAATGAGCAGTTCTTC
>.|16|TRBJ2-2|TRBV18|TRBD1
CASSTGQGTSTGELFF
TGTGCCAGCTCGACGGGACAGGGCACCAGCACCGGGGAGCTGTTTTTT
>.|15|TRBJ2-5|TRBV9|TRBD1
CASSGGQGSKETQYF
TGTGCCAGCAGCGGCGGACAGGGATCAAAAGAGACCCAGTACTTC
>.|13|TRBJ2-5|TRBV4-1|.
CASSQGLRETQYF
TGCGCCAGCAGCCAAGGTCTCAGGGAGACCCAGTACTTC
>.|15|TRBJ2-1|TRBV28|.
CASSSPGRSYNEQFF
TGTGCCAGCAGTTCTCCCGGGAGATCCTACAATGAGCAGTTCTTC
>once|14|TRBJ1-3|TRBV9|.
CASSVEGYGNTIYF
TGTGCCAGCAGCGTAGAAGGGTATGGAAACACCATATATTTT